The 26 T cell receptor beta chains in this list originate from one sample, sequenced in a study of cytomegalovirus exposure and HLA in healthy donors. The PCR used 60 Vbeta and 13 Jbeta primers. The assay was immunoSEQ multiplex PCR, and TCRdb's table has in-frame clones only and misses some. Seen here are approximately 120,000 clones, around three quarters observed once, and the top ten hold 1.2%. The sequenced sample was PBMCs. These receptor sequences come from a female donor in good health and CMV-seronegative.

Concerning this clone: Other DNA sequences in this sample translate to the same CDR3. The chain carries TRBV6-1 and TRBJ1-4, with D possibly being TRBD1 (6 bases). CDR3 size: 13 residues. V gave up 7 bases and J gave up 4 bases, with 10 bases separating them. Looked up from germline, CDR1 is MNHNS and CDR2 is SASEGT. Here the CDR3 DNA reads TGTGCCAGCACCCGACAGGTTAATGAAAAACTGTTTTTT. As protein: CASTRQVNEKLFF.

This rearrangement joins TRBV21-1 to TRBJ1-2; TRBD1 was called by the table and not checked on the DNA. TRBV21-1 is a documented pseudogene. The CDR3 covers 16 residues. The chain's CDR3 is CASSVMDREWDYGYTF. The CDR3 DNA sequence: TGTGCCAGCAGCGTTATGGACAGGGAGTGGGACTATGGCTACACCTTC.

In its sample, this clone was seen a few times. The chain joins TRBV10-3 to TRBJ2-3; 12 bases are shared with TRBD2. CDR1 ENHRY and CDR2 SYGVKD come from the germline V gene. V shed 5 bases and J 0 bases; nucleotides not matched to a gene: 9. The CDR3 consists of 18 residues. CDR3 amino acids: CAISSRLAGEISTDTQYF. The CDR3 DNA sequence: TGTGCCATCAGTTCGCGACTAGCGGGGGAAATTAGCACAGATACGCAGTATTTT.

The chain has TRBV30 and TRBJ2-7; 7 bases fit TRBD1. V lost 3 bases to trimming and J lost 3 bases; unmatched junction nucleotides: 5. The CDR3 has 13 residues. CDR1 is GTSNPN, CDR2 SVGIG, per germline (reference sequence). For the CDR3, the DNA is TGTGCCTGGAGGATGAGGGGGCACTACGAGCAGTACTTC. Its protein is CAWRMRGHYEQYF.

Comment on this clone: An end of the junction does not agree with germline; a read error may underlie this. The chain couples TRBV7-9 to TRBJ2-7, with D uncertain. The CDR3 has 13 amino acids. From germline, CDR1 is SEHNR and CDR2 FQNEAQ (reference sequence). In DNA, the CDR3 is TGTTCCAGCAGCTCCGGTACTTTAGACGAGCAGTACTTC. This translates into CSSSSGTLDEQYF. The whole variable domain, remainder taken from reference TRBV7-9 and TRBJ2-7, is DTGVSQNPRHKITKRGQNVTFRCDPISEHNRLYWYRQTLGQGPEFLTYFQNEAQLEKSRLLSDRFSAERPKGSFSTLEIQRTEQGDSAMYLCSSSSGTLDEQYFGPGTRLTVT.

The rearrangement uses TRBV27 and TRBJ2-7; D unresolved. The CDR3 length is 14 residues. The V gene's germline CDR1 is MNHEY and CDR2 SMNVEV (reference sequence). Trimming shortened V by 0 bases and J by 2 bases, and 8 bases separated the two germline ends. This CDR3 is CASSLSAGPYEQYF. The CDR3 coding sequence is TGTGCCAGCAGTTTATCGGCAGGCCCCTACGAGCAGTACTTC.

The genes are TRBV27 and TRBJ2-1, with D possibly TRBD2 on 6 matching bases. Germline V gene sequence: CDR1 MNHEY, CDR2 SMNVEV (reference sequence). V dropped 6 bases and J dropped 9 bases, with 15 bases sitting between them. This CDR3 has 13 amino acids. The CDR3 DNA is TGTGCCAGCAGGGGGACGGGAGAGGGTGAGCAGTTCTTC. Protein product: CASRGTGEGEQFF.

The chain employs TRBV30 and TRBJ1-4; D gene ambiguous. The germline V gene has CDR1 GTSNPN and CDR2 SVGIG (reference sequence). Trimming took 0 bases from V and 10 from J, leaving 9 bases between them. This CDR3 contains 12 residues. CDR3 protein: CAWSVSRGKLFF. The CDR3 DNA is TGTGCCTGGAGTGTGTCTCGGGGAAAACTGTTTTTT.

Points on this clone: The same CDR3 is also encoded by other DNA sequences in this sample. CDR3 residues: CASSSPGQGDYEQYF. In DNA form, the CDR3 reads TGTGCCAGCAGCTCTCCGGGACAGGGGGACTACGAGCAGTACTTC. The chain carries TRBV28 and TRBJ2-7; 11 nucleotides match TRBD1. CDR3 length equals 15 residues. The V gene end was trimmed by 6 bases and the J gene end by 3 bases; junction bases not matched to a gene: 7. The V gene's germline CDR1 is MDHEN and CDR2 SYDVKM.

This sequence joins TRBV29-1 and TRBJ2-1, with unresolved D. V was trimmed by 5 bases and J by 8 bases, leaving 10 bases between them. The CDR3 spans 11 residues. Germline CDR1 SQVTM, CDR2 ANQGSEA. The CDR3 sequence is CSVRSQDEQFF. CDR3 coding DNA: TGCAGCGTTAGAAGTCAGGATGAGCAGTTCTTC.

This sequence joins TRBV7-2 and TRBJ2-1; 8 positions agree with TRBD1. V lost 2 bases to trimming and J lost 7 bases; unmatched junction nucleotides: 10. Per germline, CDR1 SGHTA and CDR2 FQGNSA. The CDR3 extends over 16 amino acids. DNA of the CDR3: TGTGCCAGCAGCTTACGTGGCAGGGGGCATCGAAATGAGCAGTTCTTC. This sequence encodes CASSLRGRGHRNEQFF.

The rearrangement uses TRBV15 and TRBJ2-7; 10 bases align to TRBD2. This CDR3 comprises 16 residues. Germline assignment: CDR1 LNHNV and CDR2 YYDKDF (reference sequence). The V gene end was trimmed by 1 base and the J gene end by 2 bases; junction bases not matched to a gene: 5. CDR3 in DNA: TGTGCCACCAGCAGAGCTAGCGGGAGATCCCCCTACGAGCAGTACTTC. It translates to CATSRASGRSPYEQYF.

This chain links TRBV29-1 with TRBJ1-5, with a possible D match to TRBD1 (6 bases). CDR1 is SQVTM, CDR2 ANQGSEA, per germline. This CDR3 region has 13 residues. Trimming removed 5 bases from V and 1 base from J, with 9 bases in between. CDR3 residues: CSVNTGSNQPQHF. CDR3 in DNA: TGCAGCGTTAATACAGGGAGCAATCAGCCCCAGCATTTT.

This clone was detected only once. V is TRBV5-5 and J is TRBJ1-2; D might be TRBD1 (6 bases). V was cut by 3 bases and J by 8 bases, with 23 bases left in between. CDR1 is SGHKS and CDR2 is YYEKEE in the germline V gene (reference sequence). This CDR3 is 16 amino acids long. CDR3 sequence: CASSSGTSRFANGYTF. The CDR3 DNA sequence: TGTGCCAGCAGCTCAGGGACATCCCGCTTTGCGAACGGCTACACCTTC.

This rearrangement joins TRBV27 to TRBJ2-7; TRBD2 aligns across 8 bases. V dropped 1 base and J dropped 2; count of bases not matched to a gene: 19. The germline gives CDR1 MNHEY, CDR2 SMNVEV (reference sequence). The CDR3 length is 20 residues. Here the CDR3 DNA reads TGTGCCAGCAGTTTATATATGCGCGGGGGGCCCGGGACAAAAACCTACGAGCAGTACTTC. Translated: CASSLYMRGGPGTKTYEQYF.

The chain carries TRBV7-2 and TRBJ1-2; D remains ambiguous. Germline V gene sequence: CDR1 SGHTA, CDR2 FQGNSA. The CDR3 length is 12 residues. Between the trimmed V and J ends, which lost 1 base and 6 bases, there was a span of 6 bases. DNA for the CDR3: TGTGCCAGCAGCTTAGACATAAATGGCTACACCTTC. This codes for CASSLDINGYTF. Looking up the rest from reference TRBV7-2 and TRBJ1-2 gives the full variable domain: GAGVSQSPSNKVTEKGKDVELRCDPISGHTALYWYRQSLGQGLEFLIYFQGNSAPDKSGLPSDRFSAERTGGSVSTLTIQRTQQEDSAVYLCASSLDINGYTFGSGTRLTVV.

The V call is TRBV5-1, the J call TRBJ1-2; tentative D call: TRBD1 (6 bases). V lost 0 bases and J lost 4, with 13 bases in between. Germline values: CDR1 SGHRS, CDR2 YFSETQ. The CDR3 extends over 15 amino acids. CDR3 nucleotide sequence: TGCGCCAGCAGCTTGGATCCAGGGGCAGGCTATGGCTACACCTTC. Protein: CASSLDPGAGYGYTF.

The V call is TRBV5-5, the J call TRBJ2-7; D is unresolved. Germline V lookup: CDR1 SGHKS, CDR2 YYEKEE (reference sequence). CDR3 length: 13 residues. V lost 1 base and J lost 3, with 8 bases in between. In DNA, the CDR3 is TGTGCCAGCAGCTTGTCCCTAAACTACGAGCAGTACTTC. Translated: CASSLSLNYEQYF. Using reference TRBV5-5 and TRBJ2-7 for the parts outside the CDR3, the full variable domain is DAGVTQSPTHLIKTRGQQVTLRCSPISGHKSVSWYQQVLGQGPQFIFQYYEKEERGRGNFPDRFSARQFPNYSSELNVNALLLGDSALYLCASSLSLNYEQYFGPGTRLTVT.

The rearrangement joins TRBV4-1 to TRBJ2-7; TRBD1 is a possible D gene (6 bases). The germline V gene encodes CDR1 MGHRA and CDR2 YSYEKL. The CDR3 is made up of 13 amino acids. V lost 1 base and J 4 bases, leaving 8 bases between the germline ends. In DNA, the CDR3 is TGCGCCAGCAGCCAAGGAGGACAGTACGAGCAGTACTTC. Translated: CASSQGGQYEQYF.

Remarks on this clone: The junction differs from germline at one of its ends, possibly a read error. The chain has TRBV30 and TRBJ1-4; 11 nucleotides align to TRBD1. Germline assignment: CDR1 GTSNPN and CDR2 SVGIG (reference sequence). The CDR3 is 15 residues long. The CDR3: CAWSRPDRGLGASLF. The CDR3 nucleotides read TGTGCCTGGAGCAGACCGGACAGGGGGCTCGGTGCGTCCCTTTTT. Full variable domain (remainder filled in from reference TRBV30 and TRBJ1-4): SQTIHQWPATLVQPVGSPLSLECTVEGTSNPNLYWYRQAAGRGLQLLFYSVGIGQISSEVPQNLSASRPQDRQFILSSKKLLLSDSGFYLCAWSRPDRGLGASLFGSGTQLSVL.

The chain is built from TRBV9 and TRBJ2-3, with 8 bases aligning to TRBD1. There are 15 residues in the CDR3. J lost 7 bases, V lost 0 bases, and 7 bases had no gene match. Germline V gives CDR1 SGDLS, CDR2 YYNGEE. CDR3 in amino acids: CASSVGGQGANTQYF. The CDR3 DNA follows: TGTGCCAGCAGCGTAGGTGGACAGGGAGCCAATACGCAGTATTTT.

CDR3 protein: CASSGTSGLLIQDTQYF. The CDR3 bases are TGTGCCAGCAGCGGGACATCGGGACTCCTTATCCAAGATACGCAGTATTTT. The rearrangement uses TRBV9 and TRBJ2-3; tentative D call: TRBD2 (6 bases). Per germline, CDR1 SGDLS and CDR2 YYNGEE. V was cut by 3 bases and J by 5 bases, with 22 bases left in between. This CDR3 spans 17 amino acids.

In its sample, this clone was seen once. The chain couples TRBV6-5 to TRBJ2-7; the D gene is possibly TRBD1 (5 bases). V shed 2 bases and J shed 4 bases, with 12 bases lying between them. This CDR3 spans 14 amino acids. Germline CDR1 MNHEY, CDR2 SVGAGI. CDR3 sequence reads: CASSYPDRLYEQYF. The CDR3 region has the DNA TGTGCCAGCAGTTACCCCGACAGACTGTACGAGCAGTACTTC.

This chain connects TRBV5-1 to TRBJ2-2; TRBD1 is a possible D gene (5 bases). V lost 2 bases and J 7 bases, leaving 12 bases between the germline ends. The CDR3 totals 14 residues. The germline gives CDR1 SGHRS, CDR2 YFSETQ. This CDR3 reads CASSFSGQGGELFF. The CDR3 DNA follows: TGCGCCAGCAGCTTCTCAGGGCAGGGCGGGGAGCTGTTTTTT.

The V call is TRBV5-6, the J call TRBJ1-2; D might be TRBD1 (5 bases). V was shortened by 3 bases and J by 4 bases, with 10 bases between the two germline ends. The CDR3 sequence is 13 residues long. CDR1 is SGHDT and CDR2 is YYEEEE in the germline V gene. The CDR3 sequence: CASSYRQGYGYTF. The CDR3 DNA follows: TGTGCCAGCAGCTACAGGCAGGGCTATGGCTACACCTTC.

J is TRBJ2-3 and V is TRBV9; D gene unclear. V lost 3 bases to trimming and J lost 0 bases, with 11 bases between them. Germline CDR1 SGDLS, CDR2 YYNGEE. The CDR3 has 15 amino acids. The CDR3 nucleotides read TGTGCCAGCAGCGGAGGCGGCAGAAGCACAGATACGCAGTATTTT. Amino acid sequence: CASSGGGRSTDTQYF. The full variable domain, rest sourced from reference TRBV9 and TRBJ2-3, is DSGVTQTPKHLITATGQRVTLRCSPRSGDLSVYWYQQSLDQGLQFLIQYYNGEERAKGNILERFSAQQFPDLHSELNLSSLELGDSALYFCASSGGGRSTDTQYFGPGTRLTVL.